This TCR beta chain originates from a study of identical twins. The ends were cut back, 6 bases at V and 0 bases at J, with 18 bases in the middle. The CDR3 length is 16 residues. Germline CDR1 DFQATT, CDR2 SNEGSKA (reference sequence). This clonotype was seen many times. One entry per CDR3 protein results from TCRdb running MiXCR on the 5' RACE reads. There are approximately 220,000 distinct CDR3 sequences in the sample; 7.5% occur only once, and more than 1.5% lies in the top ten. These same records also appear under a second study, on yellow fever vaccine responses in identical twins.

The TCR sequence derives from a woman younger than 30 in good health. The sample consisted of memory (CD45RO+) T cells sorted from blood. The chain has TRBV20-1 and TRBJ2-1; maybe TRBD1 (5 bases). CDR3: CSAIHSTAGSYNEQFF. The DNA for the CDR3 is TGCAGTGCCATCCATTCGACAGCCGGCTCCTACAATGAGCAGTTCTTC.